These 2 T cell receptor beta chains were all obtained from the same sample, sequenced in a study of OX40 agonist ivuxolimab in advanced cancers. Some clones are missing from TCRdb's copy, which holds only in-frame ones; the method was immunoSEQ multiplex PCR. The sample contains some 73,000 clones, just under 90% of which appear only once. Specimen: CD4+ or CD8+ T cells sorted from blood, collected in a trial of the OX40 agonist ivuxolimab. These receptors were collected from an adult with an advanced solid tumor such as melanoma, head and neck, liver or kidney cancer.

The rearrangement uses TRBV19 and TRBJ2-3; 9 bases are a match to TRBD2. Germline V gives CDR1 LNHDA, CDR2 SQIVND (reference sequence). The V gene end was trimmed by 5 bases and the J gene end by 5 bases; junction bases not matched to a gene: 11. This CDR3 is built from 16 residues. CDR3 in DNA: TGTGCCAGTAGTCTATATAGCGGGAGCTTTCAAGATACGCAGTATTTT. This encodes CASSLYSGSFQDTQYF.

The chain couples TRBV9 to TRBJ1-2, with no clear D. CDR1 SGDLS and CDR2 YYNGEE come from the germline V gene. CDR3 length: 15 residues. V lost 0 bases and J 4 bases, leaving 13 bases between the germline ends. Here the CDR3 DNA reads TGTGCCAGCAGCGTAGGTGGGAGGAAACCCTATGGCTACACCTTC. Its protein is CASSVGGRKPYGYTF.